This T cell receptor beta chain was recorded in a study of T-cell memory formation after mild COVID-19. At the level of the study: TCR clustering was largely donor specific. Study results and caveats: From day 15 to 85, contracting clones were balanced between CD4 and CD8, whereas later expanders leaned toward CD4+. The finding that pre-infection memory included some responding clones suggested that cross-reactive memory joined.

Note on this clonotype: Its antigen is currently unknown.

Germline V gene sequence: CDR1 SNHLY, CDR2 FYNNEI. CDR3 length equals 16 residues. Trimming cost V 2 bases and J 7 bases; bases outside gene matches: 7. Via MiXCR, TCRdb re-called the 5' RACE reads, giving one row per CDR3 protein. The sample lists roughly 480,000 distinct CDR3 sequences, nearly 25% occurring once. Material: PBMCs or a T cell subset sorted from them (not recorded which). This TCR was recovered from an adult woman who had mild COVID-19 (a few samples of this study predate the infection). Cell type and time point are not known. The rearrangement joins TRBV2 to TRBJ2-1; 11 bases are shared with TRBD2. This CDR3 is CASSERLAGGGNEQFF. The DNA for the CDR3 is TGTGCCAGCAGTGAACGTCTAGCGGGAGGAGGGAATGAGCAGTTCTTC.